The present T cell receptor beta chain was sequenced within a study of blood T cell repertoires in COVID-19. Study as a whole: Samples representing acute and convalescent COVID-19 were sourced from the United States, Italy and Spain. The analysed material was cDNA or gDNA that came from T cells, B-cell-depleted T cells, or PBMCs.

The germline V and J ends were trimmed by 5 bases and 3 bases, with 13 bases remaining between them. The CDR3 is 14 residues long. The germline V gene has CDR1 MDHEN and CDR2 SYDVKM. Only in-frame clones appear in the TCRdb table, and some are missing; sequencing was by immunoSEQ multiplex PCR. Among about 130,000 clones listed, around 86% were seen once. Sequences were obtained from peripheral blood. The J gene is TRBJ1-2, the V gene TRBV28; TRBD1 might be the D (5 bases). The sequence derives from a woman aged 70 to 79 with COVID-19, enrolled during active disease. The CDR3 loop reads CASSPFGTDYGYTF. Here the CDR3 DNA reads TGTGCCAGCAGTCCCTTTGGGACTGACTATGGCTACACCTTC.